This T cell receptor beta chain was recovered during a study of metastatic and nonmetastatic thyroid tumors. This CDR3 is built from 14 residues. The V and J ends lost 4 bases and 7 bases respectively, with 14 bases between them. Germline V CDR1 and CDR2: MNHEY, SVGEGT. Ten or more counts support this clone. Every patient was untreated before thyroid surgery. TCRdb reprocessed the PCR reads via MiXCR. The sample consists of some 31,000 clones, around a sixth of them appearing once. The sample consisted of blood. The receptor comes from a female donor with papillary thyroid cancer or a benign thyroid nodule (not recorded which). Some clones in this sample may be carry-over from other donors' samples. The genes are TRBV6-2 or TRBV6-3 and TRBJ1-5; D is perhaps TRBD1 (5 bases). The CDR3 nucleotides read TGTGCCAGCAGTTTCAGGGAACGAGGACAGCCCCAGCATTTT. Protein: CASSFRERGQPQHF.